Listed here is a single T cell receptor (beta chain). The record originates from a study of blood T cell repertoires in COVID-19. Under the authors' procedure: Amplifying reference gene primers gave estimates of nucleated cell counts. Repertoires were generated with immunoSEQ multiplex PCR, while TCRdb's copy carries only in-frame clones and drops some. V and J calls plus clone size are reproduced from that table; the DNA served to infer D and trimming. The table includes 80,000 to 130,000 clones, nearly 90% detected once. Trimming pared 7 bases from V and 5 bases from J, leaving 21 bases between. From germline, CDR1 is LNHDA and CDR2 SQIVND (reference sequence). CDR3 length equals 16 residues.

The chain couples TRBV19 to TRBJ1-3; no firm D call. The TCR comes from a woman in her fifties or sixties with acute or convalescent COVID-19. Sequences were obtained from peripheral blood. DNA of the CDR3: TGTGCCAGTACCCCGGAGAGGGCCCGGGCCAGAAACACCATATATTTT. Its protein product is CASTPERARARNTIYF.